Listed below are T cell receptor beta chains from one sample, sequenced in a study of T cell clonotyping in hematopoietic cell transplantation. This table comes from immunoSEQ multiplex PCR, and its TCRdb copy is limited to in-frame clones, with some not included. The repertoire holds roughly 50,000 clones, with around 86% as singletons. The sample here was peripheral blood mononuclear cells, taken before stem cell transplant. The receptors come from a man between 60 and 70 years old with biphenotypic leukemia. Some clones in this sample may be carry-over from other donors' samples. Both conserved end residues are part of each CDR3. The order of the fields is CDR3 protein, CDR3 DNA, J gene, clone size, D gene, CDR3 length, V gene. A D gene is named only where the DNA matches it firmly. Only some rows state a clone size, as once, few, many or a class for expanded clones.

cdr3_aa: CASSLVRDRGYHEQYF; cdr3_nt: TGTGCCAGCAGCTTGGTCCGGGACAGGGGTTATCACGAGCAGTACTTC; j_call: TRBJ2-7; clone_size: -; d_call: TRBD1; cdr3_length: 16; v_call: TRBV5-5
cdr3_aa: CASSLEGARTEAFF; cdr3_nt: TGTGCCAGCAGCTTGGAAGGGGCTCGGACTGAAGCTTTCTTT; j_call: TRBJ1-1; clone_size: once; d_call: -; cdr3_length: 14; v_call: TRBV5-4
cdr3_aa: CASYRGGLAGELFF; cdr3_nt: TGTGCCAGCTATCGTGGGGGCTTGGCCGGGGAGCTGTTTTTT; j_call: TRBJ2-2; clone_size: -; d_call: -; cdr3_length: 14; v_call: TRBV28
cdr3_aa: CASSRGQAHSEAFF; cdr3_nt: TGTGCCAGCAGCCGAGGGCAGGCTCACTCTGAAGCTTTCTTT; j_call: TRBJ1-1; clone_size: -; d_call: -; cdr3_length: 14; v_call: TRBV6-5
cdr3_aa: CASSEGATKNIQYF; cdr3_nt: TGCGCCAGCAGTGAGGGGGCAACCAAAAACATTCAGTACTTC; j_call: TRBJ2-4; clone_size: -; d_call: -; cdr3_length: 14; v_call: TRBV10-2
cdr3_aa: CASSSPGTTYEQYF; cdr3_nt: TGTGCCAGCAGTTCCCCCGGGACAACATACGAGCAGTACTTC; j_call: TRBJ2-7; clone_size: -; d_call: -; cdr3_length: 14; v_call: TRBV28
cdr3_aa: CASDTGFGNEKLFF; cdr3_nt: TGTGCCAGTGATACAGGGTTCGGGAATGAAAAACTGTTTTTT; j_call: TRBJ1-4; clone_size: -; d_call: -; cdr3_length: 14; v_call: TRBV19
cdr3_aa: CASSQDSVVQETQYF; cdr3_nt: TGTGCCAGCAGCCAAGATAGTGTAGTGCAAGAGACCCAGTACTTC; j_call: TRBJ2-5; clone_size: -; d_call: -; cdr3_length: 15; v_call: TRBV14
cdr3_aa: CASSQLGTDDYEQYF; cdr3_nt: TGTGCCAGCAGCCAATTAGGGACCGATGACTACGAGCAGTACTTC; j_call: TRBJ2-7; clone_size: -; d_call: -; cdr3_length: 15; v_call: TRBV16
cdr3_aa: CASSDGVITGELFF; cdr3_nt: TGTGCCAGCAGTGATGGGGTTATCACCGGGGAGCTGTTTTTT; j_call: TRBJ2-2; clone_size: -; d_call: -; cdr3_length: 14; v_call: TRBV2
cdr3_aa: CASSFELASGELFF; cdr3_nt: TGTGCCAGCAGCTTCGAACTAGCCTCCGGGGAGCTGTTTTTT; j_call: TRBJ2-2; clone_size: -; d_call: -; cdr3_length: 14; v_call: TRBV7-2
cdr3_aa: CASRRGNYGYTF; cdr3_nt: TGTGCCAGCAGGAGGGGTAACTATGGCTACACCTTC; j_call: TRBJ1-2; clone_size: -; d_call: -; cdr3_length: 12; v_call: TRBV28
cdr3_aa: CASSLGSSGNTGELFF; cdr3_nt: TGTGCCAGCAGCTTGGGGTCTAGCGGGAACACCGGGGAGCTGTTTTTT; j_call: TRBJ2-2; clone_size: -; d_call: TRBD2; cdr3_length: 16; v_call: TRBV5-4
cdr3_aa: CASSWGRGASDTQYF; cdr3_nt: TGCGCCAGCAGCTGGGGACGGGGGGCGTCAGATACGCAGTATTTT; j_call: TRBJ2-3; clone_size: -; d_call: -; cdr3_length: 15; v_call: TRBV5-1
cdr3_aa: CASSPGQGRYEQYF; cdr3_nt: TGTGCCAGCAGTCCGGGACAGGGGAGGTACGAGCAGTACTTC; j_call: TRBJ2-7; clone_size: few; d_call: TRBD1; cdr3_length: 14; v_call: TRBV6-5
cdr3_aa: CASSSERGQGGSAYNEQFF; cdr3_nt: TGTGCCAGCAGTAGTGAACGGGGACAGGGGGGAAGTGCCTACAATGAGCAGTTCTTC; j_call: TRBJ2-1; clone_size: once; d_call: TRBD1; cdr3_length: 19; v_call: TRBV13
cdr3_aa: CASSQGPEQPQHF; cdr3_nt: TGTGCCAGTAGCCAGGGTCCAGAACAGCCCCAGCATTTT; j_call: TRBJ1-5; clone_size: -; d_call: -; cdr3_length: 13; v_call: TRBV19
cdr3_aa: CAWSRGGRDTEAFF; cdr3_nt: TGTGCCTGGAGCAGGGGGGGTAGGGACACTGAAGCTTTCTTT; j_call: TRBJ1-1; clone_size: -; d_call: TRBD1; cdr3_length: 14; v_call: TRBV30
cdr3_aa: CASSRFPVGRNIANYGYTF; cdr3_nt: TGCGCCAGCAGCCGTTTTCCGGTGGGCCGAAACATAGCTAACTATGGCTACACCTTC; j_call: TRBJ1-2; clone_size: few; d_call: -; cdr3_length: 19; v_call: TRBV4-1
cdr3_aa: CASSFGGETDTQYF; cdr3_nt: TGTGCCAGCAGCTTCGGCGGGGAGACAGATACGCAGTATTTT; j_call: TRBJ2-3; clone_size: once; d_call: -; cdr3_length: 14; v_call: TRBV7-9
cdr3_aa: CASSYSVIGGNTIYF; cdr3_nt: TGTGCCAGCAGTTACTCGGTGATTGGGGGAAACACCATATATTTT; j_call: TRBJ1-3; clone_size: -; d_call: -; cdr3_length: 15; v_call: TRBV6-5
cdr3_aa: CSAPKYQETQYF; cdr3_nt: TGCAGCGCCCCTAAGTACCAAGAGACCCAGTACTTC; j_call: TRBJ2-5; clone_size: few; d_call: -; cdr3_length: 12; v_call: TRBV29-1
cdr3_aa: CASSPGQVLYSEKLFF; cdr3_nt: TGTGCCAGCAGCCCAGGACAGGTTTTGTATTCTGAAAAACTGTTTTTT; j_call: TRBJ1-4; clone_size: -; d_call: TRBD1; cdr3_length: 16; v_call: TRBV7-8
cdr3_aa: CASRLASPYNEQFF; cdr3_nt: TGTGCCAGCAGGTTAGCGAGTCCCTACAATGAGCAGTTCTTC; j_call: TRBJ2-1; clone_size: -; d_call: -; cdr3_length: 14; v_call: TRBV21-1
cdr3_aa: CASNIDYTNPHEQYF; cdr3_nt: TGTGCCAGCAATATAGACTATACTAACCCTCACGAGCAGTACTTC; j_call: TRBJ2-7; clone_size: few; d_call: -; cdr3_length: 15; v_call: TRBV6-5
cdr3_aa: CASKVTKNTEAFF; cdr3_nt: TGCGCCAGCAAAGTAACCAAGAACACTGAAGCTTTCTTT; j_call: TRBJ1-1; clone_size: -; d_call: -; cdr3_length: 13; v_call: TRBV4-3
cdr3_aa: CASSPRGSPNAGYEQYF; cdr3_nt: TGTGCCAGCAGTCCCCGAGGTTCTCCTAATGCCGGCTACGAGCAGTACTTC; j_call: TRBJ2-7; clone_size: once; d_call: -; cdr3_length: 17; v_call: TRBV7-2
cdr3_aa: CASSRELANTYEQYF; cdr3_nt: TGTGCCAGTAGTAGGGAACTAGCGAATACCTACGAGCAGTACTTC; j_call: TRBJ2-7; clone_size: -; d_call: TRBD2; cdr3_length: 15; v_call: TRBV19
cdr3_aa: CASLFVVSNTEAFF; cdr3_nt: TGTGCCAGCTTATTTGTGGTTTCTAACACTGAAGCTTTCTTT; j_call: TRBJ1-1; clone_size: -; d_call: -; cdr3_length: 14; v_call: TRBV13
cdr3_aa: CASSSGQGPQPQHF; cdr3_nt: TGTGCCAGCAGCTCGGGGCAGGGGCCTCAGCCCCAGCATTTT; j_call: TRBJ1-5; clone_size: -; d_call: -; cdr3_length: 14; v_call: TRBV5-5
cdr3_aa: CASSQEWGGETQYF; cdr3_nt: TGCGCCAGCAGCCAAGAATGGGGTGGGGAGACCCAGTACTTC; j_call: TRBJ2-5; clone_size: -; d_call: -; cdr3_length: 14; v_call: TRBV4-3
cdr3_aa: CASSDGQGGIYGYTF; cdr3_nt: TGCGCCAGCAGCGACGGACAGGGGGGAATCTATGGCTACACCTTC; j_call: TRBJ1-2; clone_size: -; d_call: TRBD1; cdr3_length: 15; v_call: TRBV5-1
cdr3_aa: CASSSVLGQYF; cdr3_nt: TGTGCCAGTAGTTCCGTGTTAGGGCAGTATTTT; j_call: TRBJ2-3; clone_size: -; d_call: -; cdr3_length: 11; v_call: TRBV19
cdr3_aa: CASSLPGSGRSEETQYF; cdr3_nt: TGTGCCAGCAGTTTACCGGGTAGCGGGAGAAGCGAGGAGACCCAGTACTTC; j_call: TRBJ2-5; clone_size: -; d_call: TRBD2; cdr3_length: 17; v_call: TRBV28
cdr3_aa: CASSTGFGELFF; cdr3_nt: TGTGCCAGCAGTACAGGTTTCGGGGAGCTGTTTTTT; j_call: TRBJ2-2; clone_size: -; d_call: -; cdr3_length: 12; v_call: TRBV28
cdr3_aa: CAIRPQGSGTYEQYF; cdr3_nt: TGTGCCATCAGGCCCCAAGGTAGCGGGACCTACGAGCAGTACTTC; j_call: TRBJ2-7; clone_size: -; d_call: TRBD2; cdr3_length: 15; v_call: TRBV10-3
cdr3_aa: CASSQSHRTADTEAFF; cdr3_nt: TGTGCCAGCAGCCAATCCCACCGGACAGCGGACACTGAAGCTTTCTTT; j_call: TRBJ1-1; clone_size: once; d_call: -; cdr3_length: 16; v_call: TRBV4-2